This T cell receptor beta chain was recorded in a study of blood T cell repertoires in COVID-19. Sequencing was performed with immunoSEQ multiplex PCR; in TCRdb, only in-frame clones are kept and a portion is missing. The table includes under 300,000 clones, 65% to 90% detected once. V shed 6 bases and J shed 2 bases, with 19 bases lying between them. The CDR3 is 16 amino acids. Germline V gene sequence: CDR1 SGHDN, CDR2 FVKESK. The chain has TRBV14 and TRBJ1-2, with a possible D match to TRBD1 (5 bases). Sequencing input: peripheral blood. The receptor's source is a man aged 40-49 years who had recovered from COVID-19. The CDR3 sequence is CASSRPGEGRNYGYTF. CDR3 nucleotides: TGTGCCAGCAGTCGACCGGGGGAAGGAAGGAACTATGGCTACACCTTC. Filled out from reference TRBV14 and TRBJ1-2, the complete variable domain reads EAGVTQFPSHSVIEKGQTVTLRCDPISGHDNLYWYRRVMGKEIKFLLHFVKESKQDESGMPNNRFLAERTGGTYSTLKVQPAELEDSGVYFCASSRPGEGRNYGYTFGSGTRLTVV.